This is a list of T cell receptor beta chains from one sample in a study of cytomegalovirus exposure and HLA in healthy donors. Data came from immunoSEQ multiplex PCR; TCRdb stores just in-frame clones and leaves some out. The sample includes 75,000 to 100,000 clones, about 80% seen only once; the top ten take roughly 9.8%. Sequencing input: PBMCs. The source is a man younger than 35 in good health and CMV-seropositive. Each CDR3 is given with its conserved first and last residue. A D gene is named only where the DNA matches it firmly. A row's size may be missing; if present it is once, few, many or a size class.

cdr3_length j_call clone_size v_call d_call cdr3_nt cdr3_aa
13 TRBJ1-5 - TRBV30 - TGTGCCTGGACCACGGACACCAATCAGCCCCAGCATTTT CAWTTDTNQPQHF
12 TRBJ2-7 - TRBV18 - TGTGCCAGCTCACCGGTTACGCGAGAGCAGTACTTC CASSPVTREQYF
13 TRBJ1-5 - TRBV10-3 TRBD1 TGTGCCATCAGCCGGGACAGCCATCAGCCCCAGCATTTT CAISRDSHQPQHF
14 TRBJ1-5 - TRBV18 TRBD1 TGTGCCAGCTCACCAGGACAGGGCAATCAGCCCCAGCATTTT CASSPGQGNQPQHF
14 TRBJ2-7 - TRBV7-6 - TGTGCCAGCAGCTTAGGTTCCGTTGCCTACGAGCAGTACTTC CASSLGSVAYEQYF
15 TRBJ2-7 - TRBV19 - TGTGCCAGTAGTCCCAACCTGGGACTTGTACACAGGCAGTACTTC CASSPNLGLVHRQYF
14 TRBJ1-4 - TRBV27 TRBD1 TGTGCCAGCAAAAAACAGGGGGCTAATGAAAAACTGTTTTTT CASKKQGANEKLFF
15 TRBJ2-7 - TRBV9 TRBD2 TGTGCCAGCAGCCCCCGGGACTACCCGGGGTACGAGCAGTACTTC CASSPRDYPGYEQYF
13 TRBJ2-5 - TRBV2 - TGTGCCAGCTCCAGGATGGACCAAGAGACCCAGTACTTC CASSRMDQETQYF
15 TRBJ2-2 - TRBV7-9 - TGTGCCAGCAGCTTAGAGGCGGCGAACACCGGGGAGCTGTTTTTT CASSLEAANTGELFF
20 TRBJ2-1 - TRBV13 TRBD2 TGTGCCAGCAGCCCCGAGGGTAGCGGGGGGTTAGAGGGGTCCTACAATGAGCAGTTCTTC CASSPEGSGGLEGSYNEQFF
12 TRBJ1-5 - TRBV28 - TGTGCCAGCAGTTCAAGACAGATACCCCAGCATTTT CASSSRQIPQHF
16 TRBJ2-1 - TRBV7-9 - TGTGCCAGCAGTCCCCTAGGGGCAAACTCAAACAATGAGCAGTTCTTC CASSPLGANSNNEQFF
15 TRBJ1-3 - TRBV6-6 - TGTGCCAGCAGTTACTCAGAGTTCTCTGGAAACACCATATATTTT CASSYSEFSGNTIYF
14 TRBJ2-7 once TRBV18 TRBD1 TGTGCCAGCTCACCACAGGGGGCAGGCTACGAGCAGTACTTC CASSPQGAGYEQYF
14 TRBJ1-1 - TRBV5-5 TRBD1 TGTGCCAGCACTTATCGGGGACAGATAGGGGAAGCTTTCTTT CASTYRGQIGEAFF
17 TRBJ2-2 - TRBV15 TRBD2 TGTGCCACCAGCAGGTGGGGACTAGCGGATAACACCGGGGAGCTGTTTTTT CATSRWGLADNTGELFF
14 TRBJ2-7 - TRBV5-1 TRBD2 TGCGCCAGCAGCCGGACCGGGGGGAACTACGAGCAGTACTTC CASSRTGGNYEQYF
15 TRBJ1-6 - TRBV6-1 - TGTGCCAGCAGTGCGGGGGGCGGGTATAATTCACCCCTCCACTTT CASSAGGGYNSPLHF
12 TRBJ1-5 - TRBV30 TRBD1 TGTGCCTGGGGACAGGGGAATCAGCCCCAGCATTTT CAWGQGNQPQHF
16 TRBJ2-5 - TRBV4-1 TRBD2 TGCGCCAGCAGCCAAGTGGCGGGGGGGCCCGGGGAGACCCAGTACTTC CASSQVAGGPGETQYF
15 TRBJ2-4 - TRBV5-1 - TGCGCCAGCAGCTTGGGAGGGTACAAAGTCGACATTCAGTACTTC CASSLGGYKVDIQYF
15 TRBJ2-1 - TRBV11-2 - TGTGCCAGCAGCTTAGGACACAACTCCTACAATGAGCAGTTCTTC CASSLGHNSYNEQFF
16 TRBJ2-3 - TRBV2 TRBD2 TGTGCCAGCAGTGACGGGACTAGCGTTAGCACAGATACGCAGTATTTT CASSDGTSVSTDTQYF
15 TRBJ1-1 - TRBV5-4 - TGTGCCAGCAGCTTTGGGACACTCCTGAACACTGAAGCTTTCTTT CASSFGTLLNTEAFF
14 TRBJ1-4 - TRBV5-1 - TGCGCCAGCAGGTCGGGACTGTTAAATGAAAAACTGTTTTTT CASRSGLLNEKLFF
14 TRBJ2-7 - TRBV5-1 TRBD2 TGCGCCAGCAGCGGGACTAGCGGGGCCTACGAGCAGTACTTC CASSGTSGAYEQYF
17 TRBJ2-1 - TRBV2 TRBD2 TGTGCCAGCAGTGAAGCAGCAAGCGGGGGGGGGAAAGATGAGCAGTTCTTC CASSEAASGGGKDEQFF
16 TRBJ2-1 - TRBV2 TRBD2 TGTGCCAGCAGTGCACAACTAGCGGGTTCTTACAATGAGCAGTTCTTC CASSAQLAGSYNEQFF
16 TRBJ1-1 - TRBV11-2 - TGTGCCAGCAGCTTAGGTTACAGGACAGCGAACACTGAAGCTTTCTTT CASSLGYRTANTEAFF
16 TRBJ2-7 - TRBV28 TRBD2 TGTGCCAGCAGTTTAATGGCTAGCGGGACCGCCTACGAGCAGTACTTC CASSLMASGTAYEQYF
16 TRBJ2-2 - TRBV13 TRBD1 TGTGCCAGCAGCCCCGGGACAGGGGGCATGACCGGGGAGCTGTTTTTT CASSPGTGGMTGELFF
16 TRBJ1-5 - TRBV6-6 - TGTGCCAGCAGCGGCGGGGGGGGGCTTAGCAATCAGCCCCAGCATTTT CASSGGGGLSNQPQHF
12 TRBJ1-2 - TRBV9 - TGTGCCAGCAGCGTAGCTTCGAGGGGCTACACCTTC CASSVASRGYTF
15 TRBJ1-1 once TRBV4-1 TRBD1 TGCGCCAGCAGCCCCCGGCAGGGGGACAACACTGAAGCTTTCTTT CASSPRQGDNTEAFF
12 TRBJ1-6 - TRBV30 - TGTGCCTGGAGTGCCGGGAATTCACCCCTCCACTTT CAWSAGNSPLHF
16 TRBJ2-7 - TRBV4-2 TRBD2 TGTGCCAGCAGCCCGTCGGGGGGGACCCACCCCTACGAGCAGTACTTC CASSPSGGTHPYEQYF
13 TRBJ1-1 - TRBV6-1 - TGTGCCAGCAGTTTGGGACACGACACTGAAGCTTTCTTT CASSLGHDTEAFF
15 TRBJ2-5 few TRBV6-1 - TGTGCCAGCAGTGGAGGGGGGGTTGTAGCGGAGACCCAGTACTTC CASSGGGVVAETQYF
12 TRBJ2-5 once TRBV25-1 - TGTGCCAGCGGTACTAGCCCAGAGACCCAGTACTTC CASGTSPETQYF